This TCR beta chain comes out of a study of metastatic and nonmetastatic thyroid tumors. This clone was counted at least ten times. The ends were cut back, 4 bases at V and 3 bases at J, with 16 bases in the middle. The germline CDR1 and CDR2 sequences are MNHNS and SASEGT. The CDR3 is made up of 15 amino acids. Not a single patient had been given any form of treatment at any point before undergoing thyroid surgery. MiXCR re-clonotyped the PCR reads for TCRdb. The sample consists of roughly 93,000 clones, about 13% of them appearing once. Sequencing was done on a sample of blood. The receptor was derived from a female donor with papillary thyroid cancer or a benign thyroid nodule (not recorded which). Some clones in this sample may be carry-over from other donors' samples. The genes are TRBV6-1 and TRBJ2-7; tentative D call: TRBD2 (6 bases). DNA of the CDR3: TGTGCCAGCAGTGTGGGACCTGGGGGGTTCTACGAGCAGTACTTC. Its translation is CASSVGPGGFYEQYF.